A selection of T cell receptor beta chains follows, all from one sample in a study of beta chain features in type 1 diabetes. The data were produced by immunoSEQ multiplex PCR, yet TCRdb's version contains in-frame clones alone and is incomplete. The top ten clones hold approximately 0.042% of a sample with hundreds of thousands of clones, around an eighth of them seen once. Sequences were obtained from naive CD4+ T cells from blood. The receptors were sampled from a man younger than 35 with type 1 diabetes. Each CDR3 is given with its conserved first and last residue. Fields, in order: D gene, V gene, clone size, J gene, CDR3 protein, CDR3 DNA. The D gene is left open where the match is weak. Part of the rows lack a size; the others show once, few, many or a class for expanded clones.

>NA|TRBV16|NA|TRBJ2-1
CASSLQGSYNEQFF
TGTGCCAGCAGCCTTCAGGGTTCCTACAATGAGCAGTTCTTC
>NA|TRBV27|NA|TRBJ2-7
CASSLTSRDEQYF
TGTGCCAGCAGTTTAACCAGTCGGGACGAGCAGTACTTC
>TRBD2|TRBV7-9|few|TRBJ2-3
CASSSRTSSPTDTQYF
TGTGCCAGCAGCTCCCGGACTAGCAGCCCCACAGATACGCAGTATTTT
>NA|TRBV10-3|few|TRBJ1-1
CAISDLGTEAFF
TGTGCCATCAGTGATCTTGGCACTGAAGCTTTCTTT
>TRBD1|TRBV14|few|TRBJ1-2
CASSQDRGGYGYTF
TGTGCCAGCAGCCAGGACAGGGGGGGCTATGGCTACACCTTC
>NA|TRBV6-1|NA|TRBJ2-3
CATLAGTQYF
TGTGCCACCCTGGCGGGTACGCAGTATTTT
>TRBD1|TRBV7-2|few|TRBJ2-1
CASSFSTGALGYNEQFF
TGTGCCAGCAGCTTCTCGACAGGGGCCCTAGGGTACAATGAGCAGTTCTTC
>NA|TRBV2|NA|TRBJ2-5
CASMPPGLETQYF
TGTGCCAGCATGCCGCCGGGGTTGGAGACCCAGTACTTC
>NA|TRBV2|few|TRBJ2-1
CASSERDGRQFF
TGTGCCAGCAGTGAACGCGACGGTAGGCAGTTCTTC
>NA|TRBV7-9|NA|TRBJ2-7
CASSSSNEQYF
TGTGCCAGCAGCTCCTCAAACGAGCAGTACTTC
>NA|TRBV18|few|TRBJ2-1
CASSPQLDYNEQFF
TGTGCCAGCTCACCGCAACTAGATTACAATGAGCAGTTCTTC
>NA|TRBV20-1|NA|TRBJ2-7
CSGTGAYEQYF
TGCAGTGGGACGGGTGCCTACGAGCAGTACTTC